Listed below are T cell receptor beta chains from one sample, sequenced in a study of cytomegalovirus exposure and HLA in healthy donors. Generated by immunoSEQ multiplex PCR, the TCRdb table keeps only in-frame clones and is missing some. Of about 120,000 clones detected, 78% appear once; the ten largest clones hold less than 4%. The sample consisted of PBMCs. The receptors originated from a woman aged 25 to 45 in good health and CMV-seropositive. The CDR3 runs from the conserved cysteine through the conserved F or W. Each record gives: V gene, D gene, clone size, J gene, CDR3 protein, CDR3 DNA. A D gene is named only where the DNA matches it firmly. Part of the rows lack a size; the others show once, few, many or a class for expanded clones.

v_gene: TRBV7-6
d_gene: TRBD1
abundance: .
j_gene: TRBJ2-2
CDR3aa: CASSKNRQGLIGELFF
CDR3nt: TGTGCCAGCAGCAAAAATCGACAGGGTCTTATCGGGGAGCTGTTTTTT

v_gene: TRBV11-2
d_gene: TRBD2
abundance: .
j_gene: TRBJ2-7
CDR3aa: CASSATSGVFYEQYF
CDR3nt: TGTGCCAGCAGCGCAACTAGCGGGGTGTTCTACGAGCAGTACTTC

v_gene: TRBV28
d_gene: .
abundance: few
j_gene: TRBJ1-1
CDR3aa: CASSFRVSTEAFF
CDR3nt: TGTGCCAGCAGTTTCAGGGTGAGCACTGAAGCTTTCTTT

v_gene: TRBV7-2
d_gene: .
abundance: .
j_gene: TRBJ2-7
CDR3aa: CASSPRWGVEGEQYF
CDR3nt: TGTGCCAGCAGCCCGCGTTGGGGGGTTGAGGGCGAGCAGTACTTC

v_gene: TRBV2
d_gene: TRBD1
abundance: .
j_gene: TRBJ1-4
CDR3aa: CASSPQGQEKLFF
CDR3nt: TGTGCCAGCAGCCCGCAGGGACAGGAAAAACTGTTTTTT

v_gene: TRBV15
d_gene: .
abundance: .
j_gene: TRBJ2-3
CDR3aa: CATSRAHADTQYF
CDR3nt: TGTGCCACCAGCAGAGCCCACGCGGATACGCAGTATTTT

v_gene: TRBV5-1
d_gene: TRBD2
abundance: .
j_gene: TRBJ2-7
CDR3aa: CASSSRGGSYEQYF
CDR3nt: TGCGCCAGCAGCTCCCGCGGGGGAAGCTACGAGCAGTACTTC

v_gene: TRBV6-5
d_gene: .
abundance: .
j_gene: TRBJ2-3
CDR3aa: CASRRPGLNTDTQYF
CDR3nt: TGTGCCAGCAGGAGACCGGGACTGAACACAGATACGCAGTATTTT

v_gene: TRBV7-3
d_gene: TRBD1
abundance: .
j_gene: TRBJ1-1
CDR3aa: CASSPTTGAGEAFF
CDR3nt: TGTGCCAGCAGTCCCACGACAGGGGCGGGGGAAGCTTTCTTT

v_gene: TRBV28
d_gene: .
abundance: .
j_gene: TRBJ1-4
CDR3aa: CASSPQGGYEEKLFF
CDR3nt: TGTGCCAGCAGTCCTCAAGGGGGATATGAAGAAAAACTGTTTTTT

v_gene: TRBV7-9
d_gene: .
abundance: .
j_gene: TRBJ2-7
CDR3aa: CSSSRGIGDLYEQYF
CDR3nt: TGTTCCAGCAGCCGCGGAATCGGTGATTTATACGAGCAGTACTTC

v_gene: TRBV29-1
d_gene: .
abundance: .
j_gene: TRBJ2-7
CDR3aa: CSVRRPGLTYEQYF
CDR3nt: TGCAGCGTCCGACGACCAGGGTTAACCTACGAGCAGTACTTC

v_gene: TRBV27
d_gene: TRBD1
abundance: .
j_gene: TRBJ1-2
CDR3aa: CASSSQGAGGYGYTF
CDR3nt: TGTGCCAGCAGTTCTCAGGGGGCCGGGGGGTATGGCTACACCTTC

v_gene: TRBV12-2
d_gene: .
abundance: .
j_gene: TRBJ1-4
CDR3aa: CASRPPAGTGNEKLFF
CDR3nt: TGTGCAAGTCGCCCCCCCGCAGGGACAGGGAATGAAAAACTGTTTTTT

v_gene: TRBV5-1
d_gene: .
abundance: .
j_gene: TRBJ1-1
CDR3aa: CASSSGWEAFF
CDR3nt: TGCGCCAGCAGCTCCGGGTGGGAGGCTTTCTTT

v_gene: TRBV11-2
d_gene: .
abundance: .
j_gene: TRBJ1-2
CDR3aa: CASSPLRDYYGYTF
CDR3nt: TGTGCCAGCAGCCCCCTCCGGGATTACTATGGCTACACCTTC

v_gene: TRBV6-5
d_gene: TRBD1
abundance: .
j_gene: TRBJ2-7
CDR3aa: CASSSVTGGPYEQYF
CDR3nt: TGTGCCAGCAGTTCTGTGACAGGGGGCCCCTACGAGCAGTACTTC

v_gene: TRBV7-2
d_gene: .
abundance: .
j_gene: TRBJ2-1
CDR3aa: CASSSTGISYNEQFF
CDR3nt: TGTGCCAGCAGCTCTACAGGTATCTCATACAATGAGCAGTTCTTC

v_gene: TRBV12-5
d_gene: TRBD1
abundance: .
j_gene: TRBJ2-7
CDR3aa: CASDSGQKGYEQYF
CDR3nt: TGTGCTAGTGATTCGGGACAGAAAGGTTACGAGCAGTACTTC

v_gene: TRBV7-9
d_gene: TRBD2
abundance: .
j_gene: TRBJ2-3
CDR3aa: CASSDGRGGDTQYF
CDR3nt: TGTGCCAGCAGCGATGGGCGGGGGGGAGATACGCAGTATTTT

v_gene: TRBV6-6
d_gene: .
abundance: .
j_gene: TRBJ2-5
CDR3aa: CASKPQGLEGTQYF
CDR3nt: TGTGCCAGCAAACCCCAGGGATTGGAAGGGACCCAGTACTTC

v_gene: TRBV6-6
d_gene: .
abundance: .
j_gene: TRBJ1-5
CDR3aa: CASSSGANQPQHF
CDR3nt: TGTGCCAGCAGTTCAGGGGCAAATCAGCCCCAGCATTTT

v_gene: TRBV7-9
d_gene: TRBD1
abundance: .
j_gene: TRBJ2-7
CDR3aa: CASSIRDRGGSYEQYF
CDR3nt: TGTGCCAGCAGCATTAGGGACAGGGGAGGCTCCTACGAGCAGTACTTC

v_gene: TRBV6-1
d_gene: .
abundance: .
j_gene: TRBJ2-5
CDR3aa: CATTLEALYQETQYF
CDR3nt: TGTGCCACGACACTGGAGGCCTTGTACCAAGAGACCCAGTACTTC

v_gene: TRBV7-3
d_gene: TRBD2
abundance: .
j_gene: TRBJ2-3
CDR3aa: CASSAVSGSTDTQYF
CDR3nt: TGTGCCAGCAGCGCCGTTAGCGGGAGCACAGATACGCAGTATTTT

v_gene: TRBV5-4
d_gene: .
abundance: .
j_gene: TRBJ2-2
CDR3aa: CASSLVQNTGELFF
CDR3nt: TGTGCCAGCAGCTTGGTACAGAACACCGGGGAGCTGTTTTTT

v_gene: TRBV25-1
d_gene: .
abundance: .
j_gene: TRBJ1-5
CDR3aa: CASSERGNNQPQHF
CDR3nt: TGTGCCAGCAGTGAACGAGGGAATAATCAGCCCCAGCATTTT

v_gene: TRBV5-1
d_gene: .
abundance: few
j_gene: TRBJ2-5
CDR3aa: CASSLGAGETQYF
CDR3nt: TGCGCCAGCAGCTTGGGGGCGGGGGAGACCCAGTACTTC

v_gene: TRBV5-6
d_gene: TRBD2
abundance: .
j_gene: TRBJ2-3
CDR3aa: CASSYPAGGTSTDTQYF
CDR3nt: TGTGCCAGCAGCTACCCAGCGGGGGGGACTAGCACAGATACGCAGTATTTT

v_gene: TRBV28
d_gene: TRBD2
abundance: .
j_gene: TRBJ2-1
CDR3aa: CASSLGTSSNEQFF
CDR3nt: TGTGCCAGCAGTTTAGGGACTAGCTCCAATGAGCAGTTCTTC

v_gene: TRBV29-1
d_gene: .
abundance: few
j_gene: TRBJ2-7
CDR3aa: CSVEVFRYEQYF
CDR3nt: TGCAGCGTTGAAGTTTTTCGGTACGAGCAGTACTTC

v_gene: TRBV9
d_gene: .
abundance: .
j_gene: TRBJ1-3
CDR3aa: CASSVAGSGNTIYF
CDR3nt: TGTGCCAGCAGCGTAGCGGGCTCTGGAAACACCATATATTTT

v_gene: TRBV2
d_gene: TRBD2
abundance: few
j_gene: TRBJ2-2
CDR3aa: CASSTIAGAGTGELFF
CDR3nt: TGTGCCAGCAGTACCATAGCGGGGGCCGGCACCGGGGAGCTGTTTTTT

v_gene: TRBV5-4
d_gene: .
abundance: .
j_gene: TRBJ1-2
CDR3aa: CASSSPGWARGYTF
CDR3nt: TGTGCCAGCAGCTCCCCAGGGTGGGCCAGGGGCTACACCTTC

v_gene: TRBV7-9
d_gene: .
abundance: .
j_gene: TRBJ2-3
CDR3aa: CSSSIGTRTDTQYF
CDR3nt: TGTTCCAGCAGTATTGGGACTCGCACAGATACGCAGTATTTT

v_gene: TRBV5-6
d_gene: .
abundance: .
j_gene: TRBJ2-3
CDR3aa: CASSLTPARETDTQYF
CDR3nt: TGTGCCAGCAGCTTGACGCCCGCAAGGGAGACAGATACGCAGTATTTT

v_gene: TRBV28
d_gene: TRBD1
abundance: .
j_gene: TRBJ1-4
CDR3aa: CASSPTGGREKLFF
CDR3nt: TGTGCCAGCAGCCCGACAGGGGGCCGTGAAAAACTGTTTTTT

v_gene: TRBV11-2
d_gene: .
abundance: .
j_gene: TRBJ2-7
CDR3aa: CASSLDLVSEQYF
CDR3nt: TGTGCCAGCAGCTTAGATCTTGTCTCCGAGCAGTACTTC

v_gene: TRBV19
d_gene: .
abundance: .
j_gene: TRBJ1-1
CDR3aa: CASSTWGPMNTEAFF
CDR3nt: TGTGCCAGTAGTACATGGGGGCCCATGAACACTGAAGCTTTCTTT

v_gene: TRBV7-9
d_gene: .
abundance: .
j_gene: TRBJ2-7
CDR3aa: CASSLAGSDEQYF
CDR3nt: TGTGCCAGCAGCTTAGCGGGCAGTGACGAGCAGTACTTC

v_gene: TRBV7-9
d_gene: .
abundance: .
j_gene: TRBJ2-5
CDR3aa: CASSSGVGQRETQYF
CDR3nt: TGTGCCAGCAGCTCAGGGGTGGGACAAAGGGAGACCCAGTACTTC

v_gene: TRBV7-9
d_gene: .
abundance: .
j_gene: TRBJ2-7
CDR3aa: CASSSQVYEQYF
CDR3nt: TGTGCCAGCAGCTCCCAGGTCTACGAGCAGTACTTC

v_gene: TRBV27
d_gene: .
abundance: few
j_gene: TRBJ1-6
CDR3aa: CASSSATQYNSPLHF
CDR3nt: TGTGCCAGCAGTTCCGCCACCCAGTATAATTCACCCCTCCACTTT

v_gene: TRBV30
d_gene: .
abundance: .
j_gene: TRBJ2-1
CDR3aa: CAWSYRDEQFF
CDR3nt: TGTGCCTGGAGTTACAGGGATGAGCAGTTCTTC

v_gene: TRBV4-1
d_gene: TRBD1
abundance: .
j_gene: TRBJ2-5
CDR3aa: CASSQTRDRGWETQYF
CDR3nt: TGCGCCAGCAGCCAAACCCGGGACAGGGGGTGGGAGACCCAGTACTTC

v_gene: TRBV5-1
d_gene: .
abundance: few
j_gene: TRBJ2-1
CDR3aa: CASSLGVFPYNEQFF
CDR3nt: TGCGCCAGCAGCCTGGGTGTCTTCCCCTACAATGAGCAGTTCTTC

v_gene: TRBV6-1
d_gene: .
abundance: .
j_gene: TRBJ2-2
CDR3aa: CASSEELGATGELFF
CDR3nt: TGTGCCAGCAGTGAAGAATTGGGGGCCACCGGGGAGCTGTTTTTT

v_gene: TRBV14
d_gene: TRBD1
abundance: .
j_gene: TRBJ2-5
CDR3aa: CASSRDRQETQYF
CDR3nt: TGTGCCAGCAGCCGGGACAGGCAAGAGACCCAGTACTTC

v_gene: TRBV5-1
d_gene: TRBD1
abundance: .
j_gene: TRBJ2-2
CDR3aa: CASSSRQGSHTGELFF
CDR3nt: TGCGCCAGCAGCTCCCGACAGGGGAGCCACACCGGGGAGCTGTTTTTT

v_gene: TRBV5-8
d_gene: .
abundance: .
j_gene: TRBJ2-2
CDR3aa: CASSLSSENTGELFF
CDR3nt: TGTGCCAGCAGCTTGTCTAGCGAGAACACCGGGGAGCTGTTTTTT

v_gene: TRBV28
d_gene: .
abundance: .
j_gene: TRBJ1-1
CDR3aa: CASSLTPKNTEAFF
CDR3nt: TGTGCCAGCAGCCTAACCCCCAAGAACACTGAAGCTTTCTTT

v_gene: TRBV29-1
d_gene: .
abundance: .
j_gene: TRBJ2-3
CDR3aa: CSLLEGDTQYF
CDR3nt: TGCAGCCTGCTAGAAGGAGATACGCAGTATTTT

v_gene: TRBV30
d_gene: .
abundance: .
j_gene: TRBJ1-4
CDR3aa: CAYGSKGVGEKLFF
CDR3nt: TGTGCCTACGGGTCGAAGGGGGTCGGGGAAAAACTGTTTTTT

v_gene: TRBV28
d_gene: TRBD2
abundance: few
j_gene: TRBJ2-1
CDR3aa: CASSPQKGLRQFF
CDR3nt: TGTGCCAGCAGTCCTCAGAAGGGACTAAGGCAGTTCTTC

v_gene: TRBV19
d_gene: .
abundance: .
j_gene: TRBJ1-4
CDR3aa: CASRKQDAGPEKLFF
CDR3nt: TGTGCCAGTAGAAAACAAGATGCTGGGCCCGAAAAACTGTTTTTT

v_gene: TRBV5-6
d_gene: .
abundance: .
j_gene: TRBJ2-7
CDR3aa: CASRQDSSRDLF
CDR3nt: TGTGCCAGCAGACAGGACAGCTCTCGGGACCTCTTC

v_gene: TRBV29-1
d_gene: .
abundance: .
j_gene: TRBJ1-2
CDR3aa: CSVEDPKTNYGYTF
CDR3nt: TGCAGCGTTGAAGACCCAAAAACTAACTATGGCTACACCTTC